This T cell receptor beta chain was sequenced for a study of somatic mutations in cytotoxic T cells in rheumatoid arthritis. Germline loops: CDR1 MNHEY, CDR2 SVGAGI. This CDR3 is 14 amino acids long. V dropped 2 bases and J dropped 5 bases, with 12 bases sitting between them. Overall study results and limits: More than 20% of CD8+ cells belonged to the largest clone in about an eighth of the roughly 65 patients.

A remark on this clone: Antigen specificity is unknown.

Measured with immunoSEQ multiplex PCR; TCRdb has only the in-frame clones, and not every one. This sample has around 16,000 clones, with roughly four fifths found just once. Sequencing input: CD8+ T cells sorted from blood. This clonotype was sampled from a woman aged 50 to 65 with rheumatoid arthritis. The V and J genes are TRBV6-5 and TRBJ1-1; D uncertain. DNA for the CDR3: TGTGCCAGCAGTTACAAAGGATATCGTACTGAAGCTTTCTTT. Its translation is CASSYKGYRTEAFF.